The 26 T cell receptor beta chains below come from one sample, sequenced in a study of shared clonotypes between healthy human individuals. TCRdb's copy holds only in-frame clones and misses some; the assay was immunoSEQ multiplex PCR. This sample has roughly 2 million clones, with approximately 95% found just once. The sequenced sample was naive CD4+ T cells sorted from blood. Subset described: CD45RA+ positively selected. These receptor sequences come from a man younger than 35 in good health.

CDR3 amino acids: CASSSPSDRGDEKLFF. As DNA, the CDR3 is TGTGCCAGCAGCTCGCCTTCGGACAGGGGAGATGAAAAACTGTTTTTT. The gene calls are TRBV7-9 and TRBJ1-4; 9 bases fit TRBD1. With 4 bases clipped from V and 6 bases from J, the junction kept 9 bases outside the gene matches. The CDR3 spans 16 residues. Germline V gives CDR1 SEHNR, CDR2 FQNEAQ (reference sequence). Together with reference TRBV7-9 and TRBJ1-4, the CDR3 gives the full variable domain: DTGVSQNPRHKITKRGQNVTFRCDPISEHNRLYWYRQTLGQGPEFLTYFQNEAQLEKSRLLSDRFSAERPKGSFSTLEIQRTEQGDSAMYLCASSSPSDRGDEKLFFGSGTQLSVL.

The chain joins TRBV9 to TRBJ1-3, with D uncertain. Trimming removed 2 bases at V and 2 bases at J, with 11 bases between. This CDR3 has 15 amino acids. The germline V gene has CDR1 SGDLS and CDR2 YYNGEE. The CDR3 nucleotides read TGTGCCAGCAGCGTCCAGTCTGGCCCTGGAAACACCATATATTTT. Protein: CASSVQSGPGNTIYF.

The chain is built from TRBV7-8 and TRBJ1-2; tentative D call: TRBD1 (5 bases). Germline assignment: CDR1 SGHVS and CDR2 FQNEAQ. The V gene lost 2 bases and the J gene lost 6 bases, with 7 bases spanning the gap. The CDR3 consists of 12 residues. CDR3 protein: CASSLSGDGYTF. The CDR3 region has the DNA TGTGCCAGCAGCTTATCGGGGGATGGCTACACCTTC. Filled out from reference TRBV7-8 and TRBJ1-2, the complete variable domain reads GAGVSQSPRYKVAKRGQDVALRCDPISGHVSLFWYQQALGQGPEFLTYFQNEAQLDKSGLPSDRFFAERPEGSVSTLKIQRTQQEDSAVYLCASSLSGDGYTFGSGTRLTVV.

On this clone: The same CDR3 can be traced to other DNA sequences in this sample. The V gene is TRBV7-2, the J gene TRBJ2-3, with TRBD2 matching 7 bases. The CDR3 loop spans 14 amino acids. The V gene end was trimmed by 1 base and the J gene end by 4 bases; junction bases not matched to a gene: 2. Germline V lookup: CDR1 SGHTA, CDR2 FQGNSA. The CDR3 protein is CASSLGGSSDTQYF. For the CDR3, the DNA is TGTGCCAGCAGCTTAGGCGGGAGTTCAGATACGCAGTATTTT.

This CDR3 is CATMGGSRYEQYF. The CDR3, as DNA: TGTGCCACCATGGGAGGATCTCGCTACGAGCAGTACTTC. The chain uses TRBV19 and TRBJ2-7; TRBD2 is a possible D gene (6 bases). V was pared by 10 bases and J by 3 bases, with 16 bases between. The germline CDR1 and CDR2 sequences are LNHDA and SQIVND (reference sequence). The CDR3 consists of 13 residues.

About this clone itself: Distinct nucleotide sequences in the sample also encode this CDR3. This sequence joins TRBV19 and TRBJ1-6; no firm D call. This CDR3 contains 13 residues. Germline lookup yields CDR1 LNHDA and CDR2 SQIVND (reference sequence). V lost 1 base and J 6 bases, leaving 4 bases between the germline ends. The CDR3 region has the DNA TGTGCCAGTAGTATAGGGCCTAATTCACCCCTCCACTTT. Translated: CASSIGPNSPLHF. Drawing the rest from reference TRBV19 and TRBJ1-6, the complete variable domain is DGGITQSPKYLFRKEGQNVTLSCEQNLNHDAMYWYRQDPGQGLRLIYYSQIVNDFQKGDIAEGYSVSREKKESFPLTVTSAQKNPTAFYLCASSIGPNSPLHFGNGTRLTVT.

This chain connects TRBV10-3 to TRBJ1-2; no clear D. This CDR3 is 13 amino acids long. Trimming took 4 bases from V and 1 from J, leaving 7 bases between them. Germline CDR1 reads ENHRY; CDR2 reads SYGVKD. This chain's CDR3 is CAISGVNNYGYTF. The CDR3 DNA reads TGTGCCATCAGTGGGGTAAATAACTATGGCTACACCTTC.

As to this clone: A much larger clone differs by one base, so this may be a read error. The sample carries other DNA sequences with the same CDR3. The gene calls are TRBV5-1 and TRBJ1-1; D may be TRBD1 (5 bases). The CDR3 consists of 16 residues. V lost 5 bases and J 4 bases, leaving 21 bases between the germline ends. CDR1 and CDR2 from the germline V gene are SGHRS and YFSETQ. CDR3 sequence: CASSRTGGVDGTEAFF. The CDR3 bases are TGCGCCAGCAGTCGTACAGGAGGAGTAGATGGCACTGAAGCTTTCTTT.

The rearrangement joins TRBV7-2 to TRBJ2-1; D is unresolved. V lost 4 bases and J 7 bases, leaving 17 bases between the germline ends. CDR1 is SGHTA, CDR2 FQGNSA, per germline. CDR3 length: 15 residues. This CDR3 is CASSSERGVKNEQFF. The CDR3 nucleotides read TGTGCCAGCAGCTCCGAGCGCGGAGTTAAGAATGAGCAGTTCTTC.

In the case of this clone: This may arise from a read error, as a much more abundant clone is one base away. The same CDR3 can be traced to other DNA sequences in this sample. The chain combines TRBV18 with TRBJ1-1, with D possibly matching TRBD1 (5 bases). The CDR3 has 17 amino acids. Germline V CDR1 and CDR2: KGHSH, LQKENI. The CDR3 protein is CASSPFGSGWEGTEAFF. CDR3 DNA: TGTGCCAGCTCACCGTTCGGTTCAGGGTGGGAAGGCACTGAGGCTTTCTTT.

The rearrangement joins TRBV30 to TRBJ2-1; TRBD2 agrees at 9 bases. The CDR3 runs to 16 residues. V dropped 2 bases and J dropped 7; count of bases not matched to a gene: 12. Germline values: CDR1 GTSNPN, CDR2 SVGIG (reference sequence). The CDR3 coding sequence is TGTGCCTGGAGTCCCTCGTGGCGGGAGGGCCTGAATGAGCAGTTCTTC. It encodes CAWSPSWREGLNEQFF. Looking up the rest from reference TRBV30 and TRBJ2-1 gives the full variable domain: SQTIHQWPATLVQPVGSPLSLECTVEGTSNPNLYWYRQAAGRGLQLLFYSVGIGQISSEVPQNLSASRPQDRQFILSSKKLLLSDSGFYLCAWSPSWREGLNEQFFGPGTRLTVL.

The V gene is TRBV9, the J gene TRBJ2-3; 15 bases map to TRBD2. The CDR3 is made up of 18 amino acids. Trimming cost V 4 bases and J 1 base; bases outside gene matches: 7. The V gene's germline CDR1 is SGDLS and CDR2 YYNGEE. As DNA, the CDR3 is TGTGCCAGCAGCCCTGGACTAGCGGGAGGGCCTGGCACAGATACGCAGTATTTT. This encodes CASSPGLAGGPGTDTQYF.

The chain links TRBV7-3 to TRBJ1-1, with 9 bases matching TRBD1. The CDR3 covers 15 residues. The V and J ends lost 5 bases and 3 bases, in that order; junction bases with no gene match: 7. Germline V gene lookup returns CDR1 SGHTA and CDR2 FQGTGA. CDR3 bases: TGTGCCAGCAGCCCGGGGACAGGGTGGGACACTGAAGCTTTCTTT. It translates to CASSPGTGWDTEAFF.

The chain combines TRBV2 with TRBJ1-3; D might be TRBD1 (5 bases). V lost 3 bases and J 0 bases, leaving 9 bases between the germline ends. Germline CDR1 is SNHLY and CDR2 is FYNNEI. The CDR3 extends over 15 amino acids. DNA for the CDR3: TGTGCCAGCAGTGACCGACAGTTCTCTGGAAACACCATATATTTT. Its translation is CASSDRQFSGNTIYF.

The chain is built from TRBV10-3 and TRBJ2-7; weak D call: TRBD2 (5 bases). Trimming removed 4 bases at V and 2 bases at J, with 15 bases between. CDR1 and CDR2 (germline): ENHRY, SYGVKD. The CDR3 totals 15 residues. The CDR3 DNA reads as TGTGCCATCAGTGTCCAACTTGAGGGCGCCTACGAGCAGTACTTC. Its translation: CAISVQLEGAYEQYF.

As regards this clone: This may come from a read error, since a much larger clone is one base off. The identical CDR3 is also encoded by other nucleotide sequences in the sample. CDR3 sequence (DNA): TGTGCCAGCAGCTTGACCGGGAACACTGAAGCTTTCTTT. It translates to CASSLTGNTEAFF. This sequence joins TRBV7-2 and TRBJ1-1; D gene unclear. Trimming left V 3 bases short and J 1 base short, with 6 bases between. This CDR3 comprises 13 residues. The germline V gene encodes CDR1 SGHTA and CDR2 FQGNSA.

V usage is TRBV30 and J usage is TRBJ2-7; no clear D. CDR1 and CDR2 (germline): GTSNPN, SVGIG (reference sequence). Between the trimmed V and J ends, which lost 1 base and 6 bases, there was a span of 10 bases. The CDR3 extends over 12 amino acids. The CDR3 DNA reads as TGTGCCTGGAGTGGGAATCCGGGCGAGCAGTACTTC. Its translation: CAWSGNPGEQYF.

This sequence joins TRBV6-6 and TRBJ1-6; TRBD1 aligns across 8 bases. V shed 6 bases, J shed 9 bases, and the junction held 4 bases outside the gene matches. This CDR3 contains 13 residues. The V gene's germline CDR1 is MNHNY and CDR2 SVGAGI (reference sequence). This CDR3 is CASRLDRASPLHF. In DNA form, the CDR3 reads TGTGCCAGCAGGTTGGACAGGGCTTCACCCCTCCACTTT.

The rearrangement joins TRBV29-1 to TRBJ2-7, with D possibly called TRBD1 or TRBD2 (6 bases each). Per the germline V gene, CDR1 is SQVTM and CDR2 is ANQGSEA. Trimming removed 5 bases from V and 5 bases from J, with 13 bases in between. This CDR3 is built from 12 residues. The CDR3 loop is CSVIEGGNEQYF. CDR3 sequence (DNA): TGCAGCGTTATCGAGGGGGGCAACGAGCAGTACTTC.

The chain joins TRBV10-3 to TRBJ1-1, with D perhaps matching TRBD1 (5 bases). Trimming left V 5 bases short and J 4 bases short, with 14 bases between. Germline assignment: CDR1 ENHRY and CDR2 SYGVKD. The CDR3 consists of 14 residues. The chain's CDR3 is CAISSYGGPTEAFF. In DNA, the CDR3 is TGTGCCATCAGTTCCTACGGGGGTCCCACTGAAGCTTTCTTT.

The chain is built from TRBV10-1 and TRBJ2-1, with 13 bases fitting TRBD2. The germline gives CDR1 WNHNN, CDR2 SYGVQD (reference sequence). Trimming took 2 bases from V and 4 from J; bases not matched to a gene: 11. The CDR3 runs to 19 residues. CDR3 bases: TGCGCCAGCAGTGAGGGCCAGACTAGCGGGAGGTGGAGGTACAATGAGCAGTTCTTC. Protein sequence: CASSEGQTSGRWRYNEQFF.

The rearrangement uses TRBV7-3 and TRBJ1-2; unclear D gene. Germline V gene sequence: CDR1 SGHTA, CDR2 FQGTGA. The CDR3 is 14 amino acids. Trimming left V 1 base short and J 5 bases short, with 11 bases between. CDR3 amino acids: CASSLRPGMYGYTF. CDR3 in DNA: TGTGCCAGCAGCTTAAGGCCGGGGATGTATGGCTACACCTTC.

The chain is built from TRBV4-3 and TRBJ2-1, with TRBD1 as a possible D gene (6 bases). The CDR3 covers 15 residues. Germline V CDR1 and CDR2: LGHNA, YSLEER. V lost 3 bases and J 6 bases, leaving 15 bases between the germline ends. The CDR3 DNA follows: TGCGCCAGCAGCCAGGGGGCAGAGTGGGGCAATGAGCAGTTCTTC. Its translation is CASSQGAEWGNEQFF.

The count of this clone is one. This chain uses TRBV18 with TRBJ1-6, with D unclear. The V end lost 2 bases, the J end lost 5 bases, and 10 bases lay between the germline ends. The CDR3 runs to 15 residues. Germline V gene data show CDR1 as KGHSH and CDR2 as LQKENI. This chain's CDR3 is CASSPGQKNNSPLHF. CDR3 in DNA: TGTGCCAGCTCACCAGGGCAGAAGAATAATTCACCCCTCCACTTT.

This sequence joins TRBV28 and TRBJ2-1; D unresolved. CDR1 MDHEN and CDR2 SYDVKM come from the germline V gene. The CDR3 length is 13 residues. V gave up 2 bases and J gave up 9 bases, with 11 bases separating them. The CDR3 bases are TGTGCCAGCAGTTTACTCAGGACCGGTGAGCAGTTCTTC. Translation: CASSLLRTGEQFF.

The chain combines TRBV7-2 with TRBJ2-7, with no clear D. Looked up from germline, CDR1 is SGHTA and CDR2 is FQGNSA. This CDR3 has 12 amino acids. V was cut by 4 bases and J by 3 bases, with 7 bases left in between. The CDR3 protein is CASSSTDYEQYF. As DNA, the CDR3 is TGTGCCAGCAGCTCAACAGACTACGAGCAGTACTTC.